This is a list of T cell receptor beta chains from one sample in a study of T-cell memory formation after mild COVID-19. TCRdb re-called the 5' RACE reads with MiXCR, one entry per CDR3 protein. This sample has over 300,000 distinct CDR3 sequences; approximately 22% occur once, and the top ten carry around 20%. The sequencing sample was made of PBMCs or a T cell subset sorted from them (not recorded which). Receptors were obtained from a man between 18 and 35 years old who had mild COVID-19 (a few samples of this study predate the infection). Cell type and time point are not known. Each CDR3 is given with its conserved first and last residue. A D gene is named only where the DNA matches it firmly. Only part of the rows carry a size: once, few, many, or a class if the clone is expanded.

j_call v_call clone_size d_call cdr3_nt cdr3_aa
TRBJ2-3 TRBV5-1 few TRBD2 TGCGCCAGCAGCAACGGACTAGCGGGGGGCACAGATACGCAGTATTTT CASSNGLAGGTDTQYF
TRBJ2-3 TRBV11-2 many TRBD2 TGTGCCAGCATCCCCGGGGGACTAGCGGGGTCCTACACAGATACGCAGTATTTT CASIPGGLAGSYTDTQYF
TRBJ2-2 TRBV2 few . TGTGCCAGCGCCAGGGTGGGCACCGGGGAGCTGTTTTTT CASARVGTGELFF
TRBJ2-3 TRBV4-3 few . TGCGCCAGCAGCCAAGAATACCCTGAAAGTGCGCAGTATTTT CASSQEYPESAQYF
TRBJ2-7 TRBV5-4 few . TGTGCCAGCAGCTCCCCGGAGGGGGCCTACAACGAGCAGTACTTC CASSSPEGAYNEQYF
TRBJ2-1 TRBV5-1 few . TGCGCCAGCAGCTTGGACGCAACCTTCTCCTACAATGAGCAGTTCTTC CASSLDATFSYNEQFF
TRBJ2-3 TRBV7-2 . TRBD2 TGTGCCAGCAGCTTGGCCGGACTAGCGGGGGGAGATACGCAGTATTTT CASSLAGLAGGDTQYF
TRBJ2-3 TRBV7-2 . . TGTGCCAGCAGCCAAATCCGGGGCTCCGGCACAGATACGCAGTATTTT CASSQIRGSGTDTQYF
TRBJ2-2 TRBV6-2/TRBV6-3 few TRBD1 TGTGCCAGCAGTATTTGGGGGACAGGGAACACCGGGGAGCTGTTTTTT CASSIWGTGNTGELFF
TRBJ2-6 TRBV28 few TRBD1 TGTGCCAGCAGTTCGGGACAGGGATTAGCCCTTCCTGGGGCCAACGTCCTGACTTTC CASSSGQGLALPGANVLTF
TRBJ1-1 TRBV6-4 . . TGTGACAGCAGTTCCACGTGGAACACTGAAGCTTTCTTT CDSSSTWNTEAFF
TRBJ1-5 TRBV24-1 . TRBD1 TGTGCCACCAGCCGACAGGGGATGGGGCCCCAGCATTTT CATSRQGMGPQHF
TRBJ2-7 TRBV7-9 few TRBD2 TGTGCCAGCAGCTTAGCGCCCAGCGGGGGGGCCACCTACGAGCAGTACTTC CASSLAPSGGATYEQYF
TRBJ2-5 TRBV19 few . TGTGCCAGTAGTATGGGAGAGACCCAGTACTTC CASSMGETQYF
TRBJ1-6 TRBV7-9 . . TGTGCCAGCAGCTTCCGGGAAGCCTCACCCCTCCACTTT CASSFREASPLHF
TRBJ2-1 TRBV7-8 . TRBD2 TGTGCCAGCAGCCCCTTATGGCGGGGGGCCAGGAATGAGCAGTTCTTC CASSPLWRGARNEQFF
TRBJ1-2 TRBV7-9 . . TGTGCCAGCAGCTTAGGGACAGTGACCTATGGCTACACCTTC CASSLGTVTYGYTF
TRBJ2-2 TRBV4-3 . . TGCGCCAGCAGCCAAGAGACGGGAAACACCGGGGAGCTGTTTTTT CASSQETGNTGELFF
TRBJ2-1 TRBV4-1 . TRBD1 TGCGCCAGCAGCCAAGTAGGGACAGGGACCATCAATGAGCAGTTCTTC CASSQVGTGTINEQFF
TRBJ2-5 TRBV5-6 many . TGTGCCAGCAGCCGGGGACGTCAAGAGACCCAGTACTTC CASSRGRQETQYF
TRBJ1-2 TRBV11-2 . TRBD1 TGTGCCAGCAGAATCCCGGGACAGGGGTTCTATGGCTACACCTTC CASRIPGQGFYGYTF
TRBJ2-1 TRBV9 . . TGTGCCAGCAGCGTGGACCCGGGCTACTACAATGAGCAGTTCTTC CASSVDPGYYNEQFF
TRBJ2-2 TRBV5-1 . TRBD1 TGCGCCAGCAGCCCGGGACAGGGCGGGAACACCGGGGAGCTGTTTTTT CASSPGQGGNTGELFF
TRBJ2-5 TRBV6-2/TRBV6-3 . . TGTGCCAGCGTTGGTCAGAACCAAGAGACCCAGTACTTC CASVGQNQETQYF
TRBJ1-1 TRBV5-1 . TRBD1 TGCGCCAGCAGCTTGCCGGGACAGGGGCAATTAGCGAACACTGAAGCTTTCTTT CASSLPGQGQLANTEAFF
TRBJ2-3 TRBV3-1 few . TGTGCCAGCAGCCAAGACAGGGGGGCCCACACAGATACGCAGTATTTT CASSQDRGAHTDTQYF
TRBJ1-1 TRBV20-1 few . TGCAGTGCTGTATTAGGGGCCATTAACACTGAAGCTTTCTTT CSAVLGAINTEAFF
TRBJ2-2 TRBV11-2 few . TGTGCCAGCGGCGGGCAGGGGATGGCCGGGGAGCTGTTTTTT CASGGQGMAGELFF
TRBJ2-1 TRBV7-9 . TRBD1 TGTGCCAGCAGCTTAAGGGCTGACAGGGTTGGGCAGTTCTTC CASSLRADRVGQFF
TRBJ1-2 TRBV9 few . TGTGCCAGCAGCGTAGGAGGGGACTATGGCTACACCTTC CASSVGGDYGYTF
TRBJ1-2 TRBV6-6 few . TGTGCCAGCAGCCTTACCCCCGGCTATGGCTACACCTTC CASSLTPGYGYTF
TRBJ2-2 TRBV4-3 few TRBD2 TGCGCCAGCAGCCAAGTTAGCGGGGGGCCGGGCGGGGAGCTGTTTTTT CASSQVSGGPGGELFF
TRBJ2-1 TRBV24-1 few . TGTGCCACCAGCTGGGAAGGGGGTGAGCAGTTCTTC CATSWEGGEQFF
TRBJ2-5 TRBV7-2 few . TGTGCCAGCAGCTTAGTTCTAGGACATCAAGAGACCCAGTACTTC CASSLVLGHQETQYF
TRBJ2-1 TRBV18 . . TGTGCCAGCTCACTCCCGGGACGGACCCAGAATGAGCAGTTCTTC CASSLPGRTQNEQFF
TRBJ1-3 TRBV7-8 . . TGTGCCAGCAGCCCCGGAAGGACAGTGGGAAACACCATATATTTT CASSPGRTVGNTIYF
TRBJ2-3 TRBV5-1 few . TGCGCCAGCAGCCCCATCGGGGGCTTTACAGATACGCAGTATTTT CASSPIGGFTDTQYF
TRBJ2-7 TRBV11-1 . TRBD1 TGTGCCAGCAGCTTTGTCGGACAGGACTACGAGCAGTACTTC CASSFVGQDYEQYF
TRBJ1-5 TRBV15 . . TGTGCCACCAGCAGAGAGGGAGGGGGAAATCAGCCCCAGCATTTT CATSREGGGNQPQHF
TRBJ1-5 TRBV6-1 . TRBD1 TGTGCCAGCAGTGAATCGGTAGGGGGCTATCAGCCCCAGCATTTT CASSESVGGYQPQHF
TRBJ1-6 TRBV3-1 few . TGTGCCAGCAGCCTTCTGGCAGCGCATTCACCACTCCACTTT CASSLLAAHSPLHF
TRBJ2-1 TRBV5-1 . . TGCGCCTCCCTAGGGTCCGTGGGTGAGCAGTTCTTC CASLGSVGEQFF
TRBJ1-2 TRBV5-1 . . TGCGCCAGCAGCTTCGCAGAGAACTATGGCTACACCTTC CASSFAENYGYTF